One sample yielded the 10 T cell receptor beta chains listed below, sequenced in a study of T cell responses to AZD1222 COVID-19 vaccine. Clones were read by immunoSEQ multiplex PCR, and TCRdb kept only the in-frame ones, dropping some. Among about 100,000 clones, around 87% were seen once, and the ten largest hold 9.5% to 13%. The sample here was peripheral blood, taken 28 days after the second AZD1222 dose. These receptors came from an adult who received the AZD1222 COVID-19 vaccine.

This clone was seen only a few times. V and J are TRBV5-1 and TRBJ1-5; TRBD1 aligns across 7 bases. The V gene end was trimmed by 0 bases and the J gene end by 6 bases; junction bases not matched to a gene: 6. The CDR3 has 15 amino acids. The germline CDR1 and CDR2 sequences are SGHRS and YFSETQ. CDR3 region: CASSLGGRGPQPQHF. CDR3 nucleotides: TGCGCCAGCAGCTTGGGAGGTAGGGGGCCTCAGCCCCAGCATTTT.

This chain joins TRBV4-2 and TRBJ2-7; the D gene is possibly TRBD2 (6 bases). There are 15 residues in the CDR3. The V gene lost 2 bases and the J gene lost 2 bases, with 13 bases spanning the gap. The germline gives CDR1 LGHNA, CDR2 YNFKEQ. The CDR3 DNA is TGTGCCAGCAGCCAAACGACGGGGGTGACCTACGAGCAGTACTTC. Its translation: CASSQTTGVTYEQYF.

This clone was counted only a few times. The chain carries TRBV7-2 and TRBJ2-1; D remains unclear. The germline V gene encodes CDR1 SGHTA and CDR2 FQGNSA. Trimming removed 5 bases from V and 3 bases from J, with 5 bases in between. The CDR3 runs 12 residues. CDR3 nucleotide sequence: TGTGCCAGCAGCGCGTACTACAATGAGCAGTTCTTC. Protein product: CASSAYYNEQFF.

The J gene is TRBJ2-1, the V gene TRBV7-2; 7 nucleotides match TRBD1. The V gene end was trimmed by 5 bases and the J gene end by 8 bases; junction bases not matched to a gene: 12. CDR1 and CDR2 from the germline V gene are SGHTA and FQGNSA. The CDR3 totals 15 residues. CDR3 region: CASSRDRVVTDEQFF. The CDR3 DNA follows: TGTGCCAGCAGCCGGGACAGAGTCGTGACGGATGAGCAGTTCTTC.

The CDR3 DNA follows: TGTGCCAGCAGGGACCGGGGCGGGGGAAGCTACAATGAGCAGTTCTTC. Its protein is CASRDRGGGSYNEQFF. The chain joins TRBV2 to TRBJ2-1, with 7 bases identical to TRBD2. There are 16 residues in the CDR3. With 6 bases clipped from V and 3 bases from J, the junction kept 11 bases outside the gene matches. Germline CDR1 and CDR2: SNHLY and FYNNEI.

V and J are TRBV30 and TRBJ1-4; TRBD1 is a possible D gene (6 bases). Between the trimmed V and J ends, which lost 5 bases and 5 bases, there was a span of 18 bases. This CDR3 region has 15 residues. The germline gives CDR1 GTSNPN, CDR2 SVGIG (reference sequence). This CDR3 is CAWGFPKGGNEKLFF. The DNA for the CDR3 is TGTGCCTGGGGTTTTCCAAAGGGGGGCAATGAAAAACTGTTTTTT.

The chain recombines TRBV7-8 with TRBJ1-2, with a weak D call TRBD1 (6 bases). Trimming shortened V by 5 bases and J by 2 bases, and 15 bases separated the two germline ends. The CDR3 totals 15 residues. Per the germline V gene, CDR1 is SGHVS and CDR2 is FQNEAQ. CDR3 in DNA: TGTGCCAGCAGCCGTGACTCCGGGACAAACTATGGCTACACCTTC. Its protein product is CASSRDSGTNYGYTF.

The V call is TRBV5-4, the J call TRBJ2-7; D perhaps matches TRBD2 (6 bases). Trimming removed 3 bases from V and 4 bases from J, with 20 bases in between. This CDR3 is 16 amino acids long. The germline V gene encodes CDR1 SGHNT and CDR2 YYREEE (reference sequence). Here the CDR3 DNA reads TGTGCCAGCAGCTCCCGGTCGGAGGGCCAATATTACGAGCAGTACTTC. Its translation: CASSSRSEGQYYEQYF.

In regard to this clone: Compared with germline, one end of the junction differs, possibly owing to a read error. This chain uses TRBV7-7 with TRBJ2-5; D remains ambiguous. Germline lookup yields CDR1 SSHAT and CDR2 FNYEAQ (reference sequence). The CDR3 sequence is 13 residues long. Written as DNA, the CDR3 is TGTGCTAGCAGCTCCCTCACCCAAGAGACCCAGTACTTC. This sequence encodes CASSSLTQETQYF.

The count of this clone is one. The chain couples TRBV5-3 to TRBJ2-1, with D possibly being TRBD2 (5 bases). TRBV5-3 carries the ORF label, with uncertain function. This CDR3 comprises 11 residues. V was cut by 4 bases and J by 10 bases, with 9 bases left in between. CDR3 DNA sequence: TGTGCCAGAAGCCCCCCGGGGGAGCAGTTCTTC. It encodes CARSPPGEQFF.